This TCR beta chain was sequenced for a study of blood T cell repertoires in COVID-19. Study in general: COVID-19 samples, acute and convalescent, were from the United States, Italy and Spain.

This clone has more than one count but fewer than ten. In the authors' workflow: The assay estimated nucleated cells by amplifying reference gene primers. The repertoire was sequenced with immunoSEQ multiplex PCR; TCRdb's copy has only in-frame clones and lacks some. That table supplies the V and J calls and clone size; D and trimming were determined from the DNA. The repertoire holds more than 120,000 clones, with roughly nine tenths as singletons. In germline, CDR1 is SGDLS, CDR2 YYNGEE. Trimming cost V 1 base and J 3 bases, with 7 bases left between them. The CDR3 contains 13 residues. V usage is TRBV9 and J usage is TRBJ1-2; D not resolved. This clonotype was sampled from a human donor in a cohort sampled during active COVID-19. The sequenced material came from peripheral blood. The CDR3 region is CASSVQDYYGYTF. In DNA, the CDR3 is TGTGCCAGCAGCGTACAGGATTACTATGGCTACACCTTC.